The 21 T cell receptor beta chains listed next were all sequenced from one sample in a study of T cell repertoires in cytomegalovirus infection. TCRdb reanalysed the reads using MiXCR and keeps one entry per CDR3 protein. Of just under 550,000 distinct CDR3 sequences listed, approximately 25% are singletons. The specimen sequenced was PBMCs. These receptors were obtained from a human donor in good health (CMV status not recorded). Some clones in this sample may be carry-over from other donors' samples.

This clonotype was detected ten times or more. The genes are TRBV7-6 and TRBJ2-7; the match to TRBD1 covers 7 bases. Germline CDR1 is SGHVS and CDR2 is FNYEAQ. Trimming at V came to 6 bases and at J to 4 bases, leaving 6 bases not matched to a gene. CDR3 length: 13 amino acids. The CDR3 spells CASSSTTGYEQYF. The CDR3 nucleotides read TGTGCCAGCAGTAGCACGACAGGGTACGAGCAGTACTTC.

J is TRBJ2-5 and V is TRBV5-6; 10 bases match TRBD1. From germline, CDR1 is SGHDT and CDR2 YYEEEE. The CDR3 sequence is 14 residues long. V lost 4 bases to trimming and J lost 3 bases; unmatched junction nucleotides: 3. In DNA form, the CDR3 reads TGTGCCAGCAGCCCGGGACAGGGGAAAGAGACCCAGTACTTC. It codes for CASSPGQGKETQYF.

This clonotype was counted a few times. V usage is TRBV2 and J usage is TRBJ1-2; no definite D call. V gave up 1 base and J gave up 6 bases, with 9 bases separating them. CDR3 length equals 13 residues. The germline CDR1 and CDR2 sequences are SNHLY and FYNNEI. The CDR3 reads CASSEGIVHGYTF. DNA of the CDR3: TGTGCCAGCAGTGAAGGAATAGTTCATGGCTACACCTTC.

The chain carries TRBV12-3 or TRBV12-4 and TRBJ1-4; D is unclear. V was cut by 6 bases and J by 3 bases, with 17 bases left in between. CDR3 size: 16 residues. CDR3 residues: CASSLRRGRSNEKLFF. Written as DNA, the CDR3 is TGTGCCAGCAGCCTTAGGAGAGGGAGGTCTAATGAAAAACTGTTTTTT.

CDR3 sequence reads: CSARDPSGSSYNEQFF. CDR3 nucleotide sequence: TGCAGTGCTAGAGATCCCTCGGGTAGCTCCTACAATGAGCAGTTCTTC. The V call is TRBV20-1, the J call TRBJ2-1; D is uncertain. V dropped 0 bases and J dropped 0 bases, with 12 bases sitting between them. This CDR3 region has 16 residues. Looked up from germline, CDR1 is DFQATT and CDR2 is SNEGSKA (reference sequence).

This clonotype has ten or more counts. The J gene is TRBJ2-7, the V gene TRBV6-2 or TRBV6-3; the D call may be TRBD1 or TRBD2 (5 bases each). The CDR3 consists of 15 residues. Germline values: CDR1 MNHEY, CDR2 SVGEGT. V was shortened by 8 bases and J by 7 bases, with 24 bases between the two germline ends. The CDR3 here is CASGSWGTEKQEQYF. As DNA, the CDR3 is TGTGCCAGCGGAAGTTGGGGGACGGAGAAACAGGAGCAGTACTTC.

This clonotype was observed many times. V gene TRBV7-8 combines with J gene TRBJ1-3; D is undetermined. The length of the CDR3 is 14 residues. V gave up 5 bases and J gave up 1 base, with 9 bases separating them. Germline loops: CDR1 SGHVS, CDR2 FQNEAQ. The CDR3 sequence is CASSPGFSGNTIYF. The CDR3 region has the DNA TGTGCCAGCAGCCCCGGATTTTCTGGAAACACCATATATTTT. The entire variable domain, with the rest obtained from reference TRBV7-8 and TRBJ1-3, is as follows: GAGVSQSPRYKVAKRGQDVALRCDPISGHVSLFWYQQALGQGPEFLTYFQNEAQLDKSGLPSDRFFAERPEGSVSTLKIQRTQQEDSAVYLCASSPGFSGNTIYFGEGSWLTVV.

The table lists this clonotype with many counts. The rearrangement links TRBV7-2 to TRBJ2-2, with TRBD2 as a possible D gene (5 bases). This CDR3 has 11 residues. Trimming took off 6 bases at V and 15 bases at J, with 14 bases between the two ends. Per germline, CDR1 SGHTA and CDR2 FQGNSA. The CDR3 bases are TGTGCCAGCAGTCAAGGATTCGGGGTGTTTTTT. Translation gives CASSQGFGVFF.

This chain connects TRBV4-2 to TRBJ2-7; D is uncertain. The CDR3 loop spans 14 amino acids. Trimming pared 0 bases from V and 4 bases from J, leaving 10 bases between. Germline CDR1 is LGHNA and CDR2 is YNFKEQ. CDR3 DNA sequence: TGTGCCAGCAGCCAAGATGGCGCCTCTTACGAGCAGTACTTC. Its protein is CASSQDGASYEQYF.

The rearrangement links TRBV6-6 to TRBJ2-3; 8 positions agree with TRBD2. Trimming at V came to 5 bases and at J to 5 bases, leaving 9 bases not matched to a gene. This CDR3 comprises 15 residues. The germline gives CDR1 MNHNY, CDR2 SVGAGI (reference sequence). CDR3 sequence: CASSGGGRRIDTQYF. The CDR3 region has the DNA TGTGCCAGCAGTGGAGGCGGGAGGCGGATAGATACGCAGTATTTT.

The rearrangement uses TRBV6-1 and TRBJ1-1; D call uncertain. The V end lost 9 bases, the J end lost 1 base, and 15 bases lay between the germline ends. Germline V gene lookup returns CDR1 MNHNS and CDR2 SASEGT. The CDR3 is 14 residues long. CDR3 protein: CASPVGEANTEAFF. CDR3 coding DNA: TGTGCCAGTCCCGTCGGGGAGGCGAACACTGAAGCTTTCTTT.

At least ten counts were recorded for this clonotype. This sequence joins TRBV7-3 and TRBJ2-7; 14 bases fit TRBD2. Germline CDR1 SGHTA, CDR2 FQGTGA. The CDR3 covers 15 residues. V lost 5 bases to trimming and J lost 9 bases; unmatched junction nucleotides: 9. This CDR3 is CASSETGLAGVRQYF. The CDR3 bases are TGTGCCAGCAGCGAAACGGGACTAGCGGGAGTAAGGCAGTACTTC. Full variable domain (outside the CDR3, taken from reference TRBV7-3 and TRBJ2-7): GAGVSQTPSNKVTEKGKYVELRCDPISGHTALYWYRQSLGQGPEFLIYFQGTGAADDSGLPNDRFFAVRPEGSVSTLKIQRTERGDSAVYLCASSETGLAGVRQYFGPGTRLTVT.

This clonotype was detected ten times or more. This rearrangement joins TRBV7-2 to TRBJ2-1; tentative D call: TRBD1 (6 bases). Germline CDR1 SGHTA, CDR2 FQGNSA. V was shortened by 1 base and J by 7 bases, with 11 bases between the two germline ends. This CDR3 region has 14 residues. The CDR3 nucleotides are TGTGCCAGCAGCTTAGGGGGGCCTGGAAATGAGCAGTTCTTC. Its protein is CASSLGGPGNEQFF.

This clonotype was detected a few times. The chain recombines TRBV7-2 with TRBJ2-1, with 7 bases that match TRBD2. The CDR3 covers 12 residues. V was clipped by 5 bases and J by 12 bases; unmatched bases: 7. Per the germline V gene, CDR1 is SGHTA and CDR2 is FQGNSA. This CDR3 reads CASSLSLAGQFF. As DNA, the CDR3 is TGTGCCAGCAGCCTATCGTTAGCGGGGCAGTTCTTC.

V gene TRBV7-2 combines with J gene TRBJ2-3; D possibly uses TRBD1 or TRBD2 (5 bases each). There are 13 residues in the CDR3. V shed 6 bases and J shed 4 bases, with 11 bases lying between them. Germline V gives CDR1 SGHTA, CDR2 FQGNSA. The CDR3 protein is CASRVSGPDTQYF. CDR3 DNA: TGTGCCAGCAGGGTTTCGGGGCCAGATACGCAGTATTTT.

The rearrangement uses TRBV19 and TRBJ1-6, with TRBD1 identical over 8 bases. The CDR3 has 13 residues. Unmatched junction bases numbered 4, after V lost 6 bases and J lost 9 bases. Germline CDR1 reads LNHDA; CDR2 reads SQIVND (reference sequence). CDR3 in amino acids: CASSLQGASPLHF. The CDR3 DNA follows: TGTGCCAGTAGCCTTCAGGGGGCTTCACCCCTCCACTTT.

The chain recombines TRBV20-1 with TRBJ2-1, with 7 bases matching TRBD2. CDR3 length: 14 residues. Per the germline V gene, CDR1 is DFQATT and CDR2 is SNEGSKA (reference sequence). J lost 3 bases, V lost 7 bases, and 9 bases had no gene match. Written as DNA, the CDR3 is TGCAGTGGTCACGGGGGGTCTGGCTACAATGAGCAGTTCTTC. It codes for CSGHGGSGYNEQFF.

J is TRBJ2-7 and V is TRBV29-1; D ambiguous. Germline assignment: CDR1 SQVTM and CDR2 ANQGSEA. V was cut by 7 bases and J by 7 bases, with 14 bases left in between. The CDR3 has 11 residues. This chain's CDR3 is CSALTSWEQYF. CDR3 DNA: TGCAGCGCTTTAACGTCTTGGGAGCAGTACTTC.

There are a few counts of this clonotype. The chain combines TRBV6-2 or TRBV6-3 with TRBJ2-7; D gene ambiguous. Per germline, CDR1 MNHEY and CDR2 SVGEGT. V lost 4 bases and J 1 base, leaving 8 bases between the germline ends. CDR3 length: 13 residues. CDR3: CASSSDGSYEQYV. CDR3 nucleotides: TGTGCCAGCAGTTCAGACGGATCCTACGAGCAGTACGTC.

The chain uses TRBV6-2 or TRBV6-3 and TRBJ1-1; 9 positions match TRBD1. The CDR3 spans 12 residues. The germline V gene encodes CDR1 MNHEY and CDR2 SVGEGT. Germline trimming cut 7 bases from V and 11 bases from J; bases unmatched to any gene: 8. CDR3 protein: CASNRDREEAFF. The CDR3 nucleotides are TGTGCCAGCAACAGGGACAGGGAAGAGGCTTTCTTT.

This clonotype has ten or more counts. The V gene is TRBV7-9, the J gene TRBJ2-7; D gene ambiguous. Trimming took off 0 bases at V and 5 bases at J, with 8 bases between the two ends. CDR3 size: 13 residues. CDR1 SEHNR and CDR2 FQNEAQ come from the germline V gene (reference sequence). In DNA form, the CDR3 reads TGTGCCAGCAGCTTAGCAGGGATGCACGAGCAGTACTTC. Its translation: CASSLAGMHEQYF. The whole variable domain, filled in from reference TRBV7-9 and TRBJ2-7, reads DTGVSQNPRHKITKRGQNVTFRCDPISEHNRLYWYRQTLGQGPEFLTYFQNEAQLEKSRLLSDRFSAERPKGSFSTLEIQRTEQGDSAMYLCASSLAGMHEQYFGPGTRLTVT.